One sample yielded the 16 T cell receptor beta chains listed below, sequenced in a study of patients and donors after allogeneic stem cell transplantation. TCRdb ran MiXCR on the RT-PCR reads and lists one entry per CDR3 protein. The sample shows 390,000 or so distinct CDR3 sequences, roughly 16% of them seen only once. The sequencing input was blood, either unsorted or a sorted T cell fraction (not recorded which). The receptors were sampled from a human donor who was either an allogeneic HSCT recipient or a stem cell or donor lymphocyte infusion donor (not recorded which). It is not recorded whose cells these are; they may come from a transplant donor.

The table lists this clonotype with a few counts. The chain combines TRBV7-3 with TRBJ2-3; no clear D gene. CDR1 and CDR2 from the germline V gene are SGHTA and FQGTGA. The CDR3 is 15 residues long. Trimming removed 6 bases from V and 10 bases from J, with 23 bases in between. DNA for the CDR3: TGTGCCAGCAGTCCCTACCGGGCCCCGCCTGTTCCGCAGTATTTT. It specifies CASSPYRAPPVPQYF.

This rearrangement joins TRBV6-5 to TRBJ2-7; a possible D gene is TRBD2 (6 bases). V was cut by 2 bases and J by 2 bases, with 25 bases left in between. The CDR3 totals 19 residues. Per the germline V gene, CDR1 is MNHEY and CDR2 is SVGAGI. The CDR3 DNA is TGTGCCAGCAGTTACCTACACAGGTACAAAGGGAGGACTACCTACGAGCAGTACTTC. It translates to CASSYLHRYKGRTTYEQYF.

The rearrangement links TRBV5-6 to TRBJ1-6; maybe TRBD1 (5 bases). Germline CDR1 and CDR2: SGHDT and YYEEEE. The CDR3 length is 17 residues. Deletions cut 0 bases from V and 7 bases from J, with 17 bases between. The CDR3 coding sequence is TGTGCCAGCAGCTTGGGTATCCCAGGGAGACTAAATTCACCCCTCCACTTT. This gives the protein CASSLGIPGRLNSPLHF.

The chain combines TRBV6-5 with TRBJ2-7; 12 bases map to TRBD1. The germline V gene has CDR1 MNHEY and CDR2 SVGAGI. The CDR3 contains 12 residues. V was clipped by 10 bases and J by 4 bases; unmatched bases: 2. The CDR3 region has the DNA TGTGCCACGGGACAGGGGGCTTACGAGCAGTACTTC. Protein: CATGQGAYEQYF.

This clonotype was recorded a few times. The genes are TRBV10-3 and TRBJ2-4; D remains unclear. V was clipped by 4 bases and J by 0 bases, with 22 bases between them. The CDR3 sequence is 19 residues long. Germline CDR1 reads ENHRY; CDR2 reads SYGVKD. In nucleotides, the CDR3 is TGTGCCATCAGTGGGAGACTGGTCCCCCTGGGCGCAGCCAAAAACATTCAGTACTTC. Translating gives CAISGRLVPLGAAKNIQYF.

CDR3 residues: CASSVGTSSLEQFF. The CDR3 coding sequence is TGTGCCAGCAGTGTCGGGACTAGTTCTCTTGAGCAGTTCTTC. The chain carries TRBV2 and TRBJ2-1; TRBD2 matches 8 bases. Germline V lookup: CDR1 SNHLY, CDR2 FYNNEI. The CDR3 has 14 residues. After removal of 4 bases from V and 9 bases from J, the junction contained 8 bases not matched to a gene.

V usage is TRBV12-5 and J usage is TRBJ1-3; possible D gene TRBD1, 6 bases. The CDR3 spans 18 residues. Trimming took 0 bases from V and 0 from J, leaving 15 bases between them. Germline assignment: CDR1 LGHNT and CDR2 FRNRAP. CDR3 in amino acids: CASGLVRSRGSSGNTIYF. The CDR3 DNA reads as TGTGCTAGTGGTTTGGTACGCTCGAGGGGGAGCTCTGGAAACACCATATATTTT.

The V call is TRBV6-2 or TRBV6-3, the J call TRBJ1-5; 7 bases are shared with TRBD1. Losses at the gene ends were 5 bases for V and 7 bases for J; bases not matched to a gene: 14. In germline, CDR1 is MNHEY, CDR2 SVGEGT. The CDR3 extends over 16 amino acids. In DNA, the CDR3 is TGTGCCAGCAGTACCGACAGGGAGGTCGTTTGGCAGCCCCAGCATTTT. Amino acid sequence: CASSTDREVVWQPQHF.

This clonotype was counted at least ten times. V and J are TRBV15 and TRBJ1-5; D gene uncertain. In germline, CDR1 is LNHNV, CDR2 YYDKDF (reference sequence). V was shortened by 0 bases and J by 0 bases, with 9 bases between the two germline ends. This CDR3 region has 16 residues. The CDR3 loop reads CATSRDRASSNQPQHF. As DNA, the CDR3 is TGTGCCACCAGCAGAGATCGGGCTAGTAGCAATCAGCCCCAGCATTTT.

This clonotype was picked up many times. The CDR3 bases are TGTGCCAGCAGTCGACAGCCCTCCTCTGGAAACACCATATATTTT. The encoded protein is CASSRQPSSGNTIYF. The V and J genes are TRBV6-1 and TRBJ1-3; D possibly corresponds to TRBD1 (5 bases). The V gene lost 5 bases and the J gene lost 0 bases, with 11 bases spanning the gap. This CDR3 is built from 15 residues. Germline-derived CDR1 and CDR2 are MNHNS and SASEGT.

This clonotype was counted a few times. CDR3 protein: CSAGRTGGTGNTIYF. The CDR3 region has the DNA TGCAGTGCGGGACGGACAGGGGGCACTGGAAACACCATATATTTT. The chain recombines TRBV20-1 with TRBJ1-3; 11 nucleotides align to TRBD1. The CDR3 covers 15 residues. Unmatched junction bases numbered 6, after V lost 6 bases and J lost 2 bases. Germline V gives CDR1 DFQATT, CDR2 SNEGSKA (reference sequence).

This clonotype was detected ten times or more. This chain joins TRBV24-1 and TRBJ2-2; TRBD2 is a possible D gene (5 bases). The CDR3 covers 12 residues. The germline V and J ends were trimmed by 0 bases and 16 bases, with 11 bases remaining between them. Germline CDR1 is KGHDR and CDR2 is SFDVKD. The CDR3 is CATSDLPGREFF. The CDR3 region has the DNA TGTGCCACCAGTGATTTGCCGGGGAGAGAGTTTTTT.

This clonotype has at least ten counts. In DNA, the CDR3 is TGCGCCAGCAGCCAAGAGAACAGGCGCACAGATACGCAGTATTTT. The encoded protein is CASSQENRRTDTQYF. The rearrangement uses TRBV4-3 and TRBJ2-3; TRBD1 is a possible D gene (5 bases). Between the trimmed V and J ends, which lost 0 bases and 1 base, there was a span of 8 bases. Germline V gene sequence: CDR1 LGHNA, CDR2 YSLEER. This CDR3 spans 15 amino acids.

The chain carries TRBV18 and TRBJ1-5, with 8 bases lining up with TRBD1. The germline CDR1 and CDR2 sequences are KGHSH and LQKENI. The trim removed 2 bases at V and 1 base at J, leaving 7 bases unmatched. This CDR3 is 17 amino acids long. DNA of the CDR3: TGTGCCAGCTCACCAGCCGGGACAGGAGTAAGCAATCAGCCCCAGCATTTT. As protein: CASSPAGTGVSNQPQHF.

This clonotype was recorded a few times. The chain joins TRBV20-1 to TRBJ2-2; 7 bases map to TRBD2. Germline CDR1 DFQATT, CDR2 SNEGSKA (reference sequence). J lost 6 bases, V lost 6 bases, and 4 bases had no gene match. CDR3 length: 12 residues. The CDR3 DNA follows: TGCAGTGCCCAGACTAGCCCCGGGGAGCTGTTTTTT. This encodes CSAQTSPGELFF.

This clonotype has just a few counts. The rearrangement joins TRBV25-1 to TRBJ2-7; no clear D gene. Germline CDR1 and CDR2: MGHDK and SYGVNS. V was shortened by 2 bases and J by 1 base, with 9 bases between the two germline ends. CDR3 length: 14 residues. The CDR3 region has the DNA TGTGCCAGCAGTGAAGCCCACGATTCCTACGAGCAGTACTTC. Translating gives CASSEAHDSYEQYF.